This T cell receptor (beta chain) was retrieved from a study of identical twins. Findings and limits, study-wide: Carriage of fewer insertions was seen in abundant cord blood beta clonotypes, whereas memory repertoires showed none. Cross-sectional statistical analysis, not tracking of the same donors, underpinned the conclusions.

Unique molecular identifiers were present on the cDNA, which also gained a universal primer site by template switching. TCRdb processed the 5' RACE reads anew with MiXCR; each CDR3 protein has one entry. The top ten clones hold 1.6% of a sample with roughly 630,000 distinct CDR3 sequences, under 8.5% of them seen once. The CDR3 consists of 16 residues. V dropped 5 bases and J dropped 0; count of bases not matched to a gene: 6. Germline CDR1 is KGHSH and CDR2 is LQKENI. A remark on this clonotype: What it binds is unknown.

The same data also contributed to another study, on yellow fever vaccine responses in identical twins.

The sequencing sample was made of PBMCs. The chain recombines TRBV18 with TRBJ2-3, with 9 bases fitting TRBD1. The receptor comes from a woman aged 18-35 years in good health. CDR3 amino acids: CASSGQGTLSTDTQYF. The DNA of the CDR3 is TGTGCCAGCTCAGGACAGGGGACCCTTAGCACAGATACGCAGTATTTT.